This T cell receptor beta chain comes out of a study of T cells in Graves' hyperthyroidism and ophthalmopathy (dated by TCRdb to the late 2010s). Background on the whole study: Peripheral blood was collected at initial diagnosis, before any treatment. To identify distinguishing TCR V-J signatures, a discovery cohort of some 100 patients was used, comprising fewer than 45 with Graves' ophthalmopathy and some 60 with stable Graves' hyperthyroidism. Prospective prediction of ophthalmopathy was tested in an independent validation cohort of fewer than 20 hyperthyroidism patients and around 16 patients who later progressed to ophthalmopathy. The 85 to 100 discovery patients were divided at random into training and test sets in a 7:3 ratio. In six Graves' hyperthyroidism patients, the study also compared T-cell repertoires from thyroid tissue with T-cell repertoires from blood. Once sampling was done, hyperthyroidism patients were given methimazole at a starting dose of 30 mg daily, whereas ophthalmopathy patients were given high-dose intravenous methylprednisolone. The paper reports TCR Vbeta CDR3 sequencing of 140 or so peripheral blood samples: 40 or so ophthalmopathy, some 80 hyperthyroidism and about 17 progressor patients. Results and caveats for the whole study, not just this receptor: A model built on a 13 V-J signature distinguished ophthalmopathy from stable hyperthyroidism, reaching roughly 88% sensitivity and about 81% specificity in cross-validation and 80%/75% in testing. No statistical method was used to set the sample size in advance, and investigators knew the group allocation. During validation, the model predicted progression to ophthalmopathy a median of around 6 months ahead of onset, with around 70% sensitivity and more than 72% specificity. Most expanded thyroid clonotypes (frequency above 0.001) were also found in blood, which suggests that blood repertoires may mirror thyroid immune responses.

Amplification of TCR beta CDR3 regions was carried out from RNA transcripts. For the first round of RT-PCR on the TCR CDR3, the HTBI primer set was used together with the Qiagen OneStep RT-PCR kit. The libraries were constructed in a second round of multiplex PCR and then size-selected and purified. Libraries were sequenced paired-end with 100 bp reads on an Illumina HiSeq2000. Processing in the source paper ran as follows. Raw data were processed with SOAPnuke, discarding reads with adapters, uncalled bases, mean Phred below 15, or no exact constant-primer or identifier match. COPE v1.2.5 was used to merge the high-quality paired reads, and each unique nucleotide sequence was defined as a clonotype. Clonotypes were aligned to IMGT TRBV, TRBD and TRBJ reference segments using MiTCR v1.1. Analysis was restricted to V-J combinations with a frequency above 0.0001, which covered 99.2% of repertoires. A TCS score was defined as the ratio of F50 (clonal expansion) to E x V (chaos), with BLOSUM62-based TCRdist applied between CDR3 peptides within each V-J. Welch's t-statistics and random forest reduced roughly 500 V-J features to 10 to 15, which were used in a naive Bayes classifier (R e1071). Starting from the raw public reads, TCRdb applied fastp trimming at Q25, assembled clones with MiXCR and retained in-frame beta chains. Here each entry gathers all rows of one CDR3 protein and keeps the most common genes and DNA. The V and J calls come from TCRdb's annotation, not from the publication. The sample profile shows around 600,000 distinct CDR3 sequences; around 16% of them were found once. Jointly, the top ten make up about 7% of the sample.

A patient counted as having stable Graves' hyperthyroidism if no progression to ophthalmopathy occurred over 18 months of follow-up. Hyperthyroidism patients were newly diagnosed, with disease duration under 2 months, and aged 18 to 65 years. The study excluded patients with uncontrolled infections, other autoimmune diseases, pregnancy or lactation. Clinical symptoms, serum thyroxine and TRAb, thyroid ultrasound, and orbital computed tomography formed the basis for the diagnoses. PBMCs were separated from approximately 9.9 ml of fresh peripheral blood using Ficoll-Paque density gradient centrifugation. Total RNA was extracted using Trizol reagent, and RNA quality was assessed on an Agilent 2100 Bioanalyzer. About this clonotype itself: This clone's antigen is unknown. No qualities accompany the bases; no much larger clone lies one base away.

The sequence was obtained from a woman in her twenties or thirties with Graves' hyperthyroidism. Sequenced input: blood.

The DNA sequence is given as TGCAGTGCTCGATCCCGGGACAGTCTCACCGGGGAGCTGTTTTTT. This sequence encodes CSARSRDSLTGELFF. The chain links TRBV20-1 with TRBJ2-2; 7 bases in the middle match TRBD1. Clipping removes 5 bases from V and 4 bases from J, with 10 as the unmatched junction base count. In the germline V gene (reference sequence), CDR1 corresponds to DFQATT and CDR2 to SNEGSKA. From the cysteine through the phenylalanine, the CDR3 covers 15 amino acids. Just the 45-base CDR3 DNA is kept, in frame starting at base 1.